These 13 T cell receptor beta chains were all obtained from the same sample, sequenced in a study of blood T cell repertoires in COVID-19. Sequenced by immunoSEQ multiplex PCR; TCRdb stores in-frame clones only, minus some. The repertoire holds about 250,000 clones, with more than 85% as singletons. The sample taken for sequencing was PBMCs or T cells enriched from blood (not recorded which). These receptors all come from a man aged 40-55 years who had recovered from COVID-19.

This clone is classed as medium-sized (0.01 to 0.1%). The rearrangement joins TRBV19 to TRBJ1-5; D unclear. The V end lost 5 bases, the J end lost 4 bases, and 12 bases lay between the germline ends. Germline lookup yields CDR1 LNHDA and CDR2 SQIVND (reference sequence). CDR3 length: 14 amino acids. The CDR3 DNA is TGTGCCAGTAGTCTAGGGCCGCCTAATCAGCCCCAGCATTTT. Its protein product is CASSLGPPNQPQHF. Drawing the rest from reference TRBV19 and TRBJ1-5, the complete variable domain is DGGITQSPKYLFRKEGQNVTLSCEQNLNHDAMYWYRQDPGQGLRLIYYSQIVNDFQKGDIAEGYSVSREKKESFPLTVTSAQKNPTAFYLCASSLGPPNQPQHFGDGTRLSIL.

This chain joins TRBV11-3 and TRBJ2-3; no firm D call. This CDR3 region has 14 residues. From germline, CDR1 is SGHNT and CDR2 YENEEA. The V end lost 6 bases, the J end lost 2 bases, and 12 bases lay between the germline ends. This CDR3 is CASRAYSSTDTQYF. CDR3 coding DNA: TGTGCCAGCAGGGCTTATTCATCCACAGATACGCAGTATTTT.

The chain carries TRBV5-6 and TRBJ2-7, with 9 bases matching TRBD1. Germline lookup yields CDR1 SGHDT and CDR2 YYEEEE. The ends lost 3 bases at V and 4 bases at J; junction bases unmatched: 2. The CDR3 length is 13 residues. In DNA, the CDR3 is TGTGCCAGCAGCTGGGGACAGGGTTACGAGCAGTACTTC. Its protein is CASSWGQGYEQYF. Combining the CDR3 with reference TRBV5-6 and TRBJ2-7 gives the whole variable domain DAGVTQSPTHLIKTRGQQVTLRCSPKSGHDTVSWYQQALGQGPQFIFQYYEEEERQRGNFPDRFSGHQFPNYSSELNVNALLLGDSALYLCASSWGQGYEQYFGPGTRLTVT.

The chain employs TRBV15 and TRBJ1-1; D gene uncertain. Germline assignment: CDR1 LNHNV and CDR2 YYDKDF (reference sequence). The CDR3 loop spans 14 amino acids. Trimming pared 0 bases from V and 5 bases from J, leaving 10 bases between. In DNA, the CDR3 is TGTGCCACCAGCAGAGATAACGCGGGAACTGAAGCTTTCTTT. It is translated as CATSRDNAGTEAFF.

The chain links TRBV10-2 to TRBJ1-1; D gene uncertain. The V end lost 3 bases, the J end lost 8 bases, and 19 bases lay between the germline ends. CDR1 and CDR2 from the germline V gene are WSHSY and SAAADI. This CDR3 comprises 15 residues. CDR3 region: CASSELGRPRTEAFF. The CDR3 coding sequence is TGCGCCAGCAGTGAACTGGGCCGTCCCCGAACCGAAGCTTTCTTT.

The V gene is TRBV11-3, the J gene TRBJ1-5; D remains ambiguous. Trimming stripped 3 bases from V and 2 bases from J, with 5 bases between. This CDR3 is built from 13 residues. The germline V gene has CDR1 SGHNT and CDR2 YENEEA. In DNA form, the CDR3 reads TGTGCCAGCAGCTTCACTGGCAATCAGCCCCAGCATTTT. Protein sequence: CASSFTGNQPQHF. Complete variable domain (other parts from reference TRBV11-3 and TRBJ1-5): EAGVVQSPRYKIIEKKQPVAFWCNPISGHNTLYWYLQNLGQGPELLIRYENEEAVDDSQLPKDRFSAERLKGVDSTLKIQPAELGDSAVYLCASSFTGNQPQHFGDGTRLSIL.

This chain joins TRBV27 and TRBJ2-5; the match to TRBD1 covers 10 bases. Trimming removed 3 bases from V and 4 bases from J; junction bases left unmatched: 5. Per the germline V gene, CDR1 is MNHEY and CDR2 is SMNVEV (reference sequence). The CDR3 totals 15 residues. DNA for the CDR3: TGTGCCAGCAGTTTCTTCGGACAGGGGGGAGAGACCCAGTACTTC. This gives the protein CASSFFGQGGETQYF.

The genes are TRBV28 and TRBJ1-4; D is undetermined. Deletions cut 4 bases from V and 5 bases from J, with 11 bases between. Germline CDR1 MDHEN, CDR2 SYDVKM. The CDR3 is 14 amino acids. CDR3 DNA sequence: TGTGCCAGCAGTTCCCCGACTTACAATGAAAAACTGTTTTTT. It is translated as CASSSPTYNEKLFF.

The chain couples TRBV7-8 to TRBJ1-6; 10 nucleotides agree with TRBD1. The germline gives CDR1 SGHVS, CDR2 FQNEAQ. J was trimmed by 14 bases and V by 1 base; bases with no gene match: 8. The CDR3 is 15 residues long. The CDR3 loop is CASSLVATGGMTLHF. In DNA, the CDR3 is TGTGCCAGCAGCTTAGTCGCGACAGGGGGCATGACCCTCCACTTT.

The rearrangement joins TRBV29-1 to TRBJ2-1; 13 bases are a match to TRBD2. This CDR3 comprises 15 residues. Unmatched junction bases numbered 6, after V lost 6 bases and J lost 4 bases. CDR1 is SQVTM, CDR2 ANQGSEA, per germline. This CDR3 reads CSVRTSGSGYNEQFF. CDR3 coding DNA: TGCAGCGTGCGGACTAGCGGGAGTGGTTACAATGAGCAGTTCTTC.

The V and J genes are TRBV27 and TRBJ2-7; 9 nucleotides line up with TRBD2. This CDR3 comprises 15 residues. Trimming removed 6 bases from V and 6 bases from J; junction bases left unmatched: 12. Germline V lookup: CDR1 MNHEY, CDR2 SMNVEV (reference sequence). The CDR3 region has the DNA TGTGCCAGCAGCCGATCCTTAGCGGGAGCTTTCGAGCAGTACTTC. It yields the protein CASSRSLAGAFEQYF.

This chain connects TRBV30 to TRBJ1-2, with 9 bases identical to TRBD1. This CDR3 has 13 residues. The germline V gene has CDR1 GTSNPN and CDR2 SVGIG (reference sequence). With 1 base clipped from V and 8 bases from J, the junction kept 5 bases outside the gene matches. CDR3 amino acids: CAWSDRGLWGYTF. The DNA for the CDR3 is TGTGCCTGGAGTGACAGGGGGCTTTGGGGCTACACCTTC.

The genes are TRBV7-9 and TRBJ1-4; 8 nucleotides match TRBD1. V was clipped by 5 bases and J by 8 bases; unmatched bases: 7. The CDR3 spans 14 residues. Germline lookup yields CDR1 SEHNR and CDR2 FQNEAQ (reference sequence). The CDR3 DNA follows: TGTGCCAGCAGCGCTATACAGGGGGGAGAAAAACTGTTTTTT. This translates into CASSAIQGGEKLFF.